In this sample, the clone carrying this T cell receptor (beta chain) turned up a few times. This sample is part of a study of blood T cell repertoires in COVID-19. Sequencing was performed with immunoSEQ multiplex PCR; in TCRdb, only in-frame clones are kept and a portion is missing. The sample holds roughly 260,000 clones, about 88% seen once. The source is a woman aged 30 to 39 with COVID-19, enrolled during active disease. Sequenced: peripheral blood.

The CDR3 bases are TGTGCCAGTAGTCCCCGACAGGGAACGAACGGGGAGCTGTTTTTT. Translated: CASSPRQGTNGELFF. This sequence joins TRBV19 and TRBJ2-2; 7 bases line up with TRBD1. V shed 5 bases, J shed 7 bases, and the junction held 10 bases outside the gene matches. Germline lookup yields CDR1 LNHDA and CDR2 SQIVND (reference sequence). The CDR3 contains 15 residues.